The 18 T cell receptor beta chains presented below share a single source sample, sequenced in a study of T cell changes during pregnancy in multiple sclerosis. Clones were sequenced by immunoSEQ multiplex PCR, and TCRdb holds only the in-frame ones, with some missing. The table shows tens of thousands of clones, with roughly 90% occurring only once. Sequencing used peripheral blood, obtained in the first trimester of pregnancy. Receptors were obtained from a female donor in good health, enrolled as a control in a pregnancy study.

The V and J genes are TRBV6-6 and TRBJ1-2; D is unclear. Trimming left V 6 bases short and J 3 bases short, with 14 bases between. Germline assignment: CDR1 MNHNY and CDR2 SVGAGI (reference sequence). The CDR3 spans 14 residues. CDR3 sequence (DNA): TGTGCCAGCAGCTACCAGGCGGGCTACTATGGCTACACCTTC. Protein: CASSYQAGYYGYTF.

The chain employs TRBV5-4 and TRBJ2-1; D ambiguous. Germline V gene sequence: CDR1 SGHNT, CDR2 YYREEE (reference sequence). V lost 6 bases to trimming and J lost 6 bases, with 13 bases between them. The CDR3 is 13 amino acids. The CDR3 reads CASTQTVSNEQFF. Here the CDR3 DNA reads TGTGCCAGCACTCAGACTGTCTCCAATGAGCAGTTCTTC.

The chain recombines TRBV7-3 with TRBJ2-1; the match to TRBD2 covers 9 bases. The germline CDR1 and CDR2 sequences are SGHTA and FQGTGA. The CDR3 is 13 residues long. J lost 7 bases, V lost 8 bases, and 6 bases had no gene match. CDR3 coding DNA: TGTGCCAGCTCCGGGCTAGCGGGAAATGAGCAGTTCTTC. Translated, it gives CASSGLAGNEQFF.

This sequence joins TRBV29-1 and TRBJ1-1; TRBD1 is a possible D gene (6 bases). Per the germline V gene, CDR1 is SQVTM and CDR2 is ANQGSEA. Deletions cut 1 base from V and 2 bases from J, with 8 bases between. The CDR3 contains 13 residues. CDR3 residues: CSVEGQANTEAFF. CDR3 nucleotide sequence: TGCAGCGTTGAAGGACAGGCCAACACTGAAGCTTTCTTT.

The CDR3 loop reads CASSLSGRGTDTQYF. In DNA, the CDR3 is TGTGCCAGCAGCTTAAGCGGTAGAGGGACAGATACGCAGTATTTT. The chain couples TRBV13 to TRBJ2-3, with D perhaps matching TRBD2 (5 bases). Germline CDR1 PRHDT, CDR2 FYEKMQ (reference sequence). The length of the CDR3 is 15 residues. The ends were cut back, 2 bases at V and 3 bases at J, with 12 bases in the middle.

The gene calls are TRBV18 and TRBJ1-3, with D unclear. This CDR3 has 15 residues. V lost 2 bases to trimming and J lost 0 bases, with 8 bases between them. The germline gives CDR1 KGHSH, CDR2 LQKENI. The CDR3 sequence is CASSPGSSSGNTIYF. CDR3 coding DNA: TGTGCCAGCTCACCAGGGTCTAGCTCTGGAAACACCATATATTTT.

V usage is TRBV14 and J usage is TRBJ2-1, with TRBD1 identical over 8 bases. The V gene end was trimmed by 0 bases and the J gene end by 4 bases; junction bases not matched to a gene: 8. CDR1 is SGHDN and CDR2 is FVKESK in the germline V gene. The CDR3 loop spans 17 amino acids. The CDR3 is CASSQDEEGQVYNEQFF. CDR3 sequence (DNA): TGTGCCAGCAGCCAAGATGAGGAGGGACAGGTATACAATGAGCAGTTCTTC.

The CDR3 coding sequence is TGTGCCAGCAATCCGACAGGTAGCAATCAGCCCCAGCATTTT. Translated: CASNPTGSNQPQHF. The chain recombines TRBV6-5 with TRBJ1-5; D perhaps matches TRBD1 (6 bases). V was trimmed by 7 bases and J by 0 bases, leaving 10 bases between them. Germline V lookup: CDR1 MNHEY, CDR2 SVGAGI. CDR3 length: 14 amino acids.

V and J are TRBV5-8 and TRBJ2-1, with a weak D call TRBD2 (5 bases). The ends were cut back, 2 bases at V and 10 bases at J, with 13 bases in the middle. The CDR3 spans 13 residues. Germline-derived CDR1 and CDR2 are SGHTS and YDEGEE. The CDR3 DNA reads as TGTGCCAGCAGCTTCGACTACAAAGGGGAGCAGTTCTTC. It codes for CASSFDYKGEQFF.

The gene calls are TRBV4-1 and TRBJ2-3, with 7 bases identical to TRBD2. CDR1 MGHRA and CDR2 YSYEKL come from the germline V gene. V dropped 1 base and J dropped 2; count of bases not matched to a gene: 6. The CDR3 totals 16 residues. The CDR3 loop reads CASSQVPSGLTDTQYF. The CDR3 DNA sequence: TGCGCCAGCAGCCAAGTTCCTAGCGGACTCACAGATACGCAGTATTTT.

The chain links TRBV6-4 to TRBJ2-2; 9 bases align to TRBD1. Trimming at V came to 5 bases and at J to 1 base, leaving 5 bases not matched to a gene. This CDR3 region has 16 residues. Germline V CDR1 and CDR2: MRHNA, SNTAGT. CDR3 in amino acids: CASSPGQGGNTGELFF. CDR3 coding DNA: TGTGCCAGCAGTCCGGGACAGGGAGGGAACACCGGGGAGCTGTTTTTT.

The V gene is TRBV7-3, the J gene TRBJ1-2; perhaps TRBD1 as D (5 bases). CDR1 and CDR2 from the germline V gene are SGHTA and FQGTGA. This CDR3 comprises 13 residues. The V and J ends lost 1 base and 8 bases respectively, with 11 bases between them. DNA for the CDR3: TGTGCCAGCAGCTTAAGACAGAGTGGAGGCTACACCTTC. This translates into CASSLRQSGGYTF.

This clone has a single count. This chain links TRBV7-2 with TRBJ2-1; TRBD1 matches at 8 bases. J was trimmed by 4 bases and V by 4 bases; bases with no gene match: 6. The CDR3 totals 15 residues. CDR1 SGHTA and CDR2 FQGNSA come from the germline V gene. The DNA of the CDR3 is TGTGCCAGCAGCTCGACAGGGGCTCTTTACAATGAGCAGTTCTTC. Its translation: CASSSTGALYNEQFF.

This clone was picked up one time. V usage is TRBV4-2 and J usage is TRBJ2-7; tentatively, D is TRBD1 (5 bases). Germline-derived CDR1 and CDR2 are LGHNA and YNFKEQ. V was cut by 6 bases and J by 2 bases, with 17 bases left in between. The CDR3 is 15 residues long. CDR3 sequence: CASSLGWQGAYEQYF. CDR3 in DNA: TGTGCCAGCAGTTTAGGATGGCAGGGCGCCTACGAGCAGTACTTC.

The V gene is TRBV2, the J gene TRBJ1-5; 8 nucleotides align to TRBD1. The J segment lost 10 bases and the V segment lost 5 bases, leaving 13 bases of the junction unmatched. Germline V lookup: CDR1 SNHLY, CDR2 FYNNEI. CDR3 size: 15 residues. DNA of the CDR3: TGTGCCAGCAGTCTCGGGACAGGAAGAGGAGGACCCCAGCATTTT. Residues: CASSLGTGRGGPQHF. The whole variable domain, remainder taken from reference TRBV2 and TRBJ1-5, is EPEVTQTPSHQVTQMGQEVILRCVPISNHLYFYWYRQILGQKVEFLVSFYNNEISEKSEIFDDQFSVERPDGSNFTLKIRSTKLEDSAMYFCASSLGTGRGGPQHFGDGTRLSIL.

The rearrangement links TRBV5-4 to TRBJ2-5; 11 bases fit TRBD2. This CDR3 is 15 amino acids long. J lost 3 bases, V lost 3 bases, and 4 bases had no gene match. CDR1 is SGHNT and CDR2 is YYREEE in the germline V gene (reference sequence). The CDR3 coding sequence is TGTGCCAGCAGCTCTGGGACTAGCGGAAAAGAGACCCAGTACTTC. Its translation: CASSSGTSGKETQYF.

This clone has a single count. The CDR3 sequence is CASSPPTGTGASYGYTF. The CDR3 nucleotides read TGTGCCAGCTCACCGCCCACCGGGACAGGGGCCTCATATGGCTACACCTTC. The chain has TRBV18 and TRBJ1-2; TRBD1 matches 10 bases. Germline CDR1 reads KGHSH; CDR2 reads LQKENI. The V and J ends lost 3 bases and 5 bases, in that order; junction bases with no gene match: 12. This CDR3 has 17 residues.

This chain connects TRBV9 to TRBJ2-7, with D maybe TRBD1 (6 bases). Trimming cost V 0 bases and J 6 bases, with 13 bases left between them. CDR3 length: 14 amino acids. The germline V gene has CDR1 SGDLS and CDR2 YYNGEE. In DNA form, the CDR3 reads TGTGCCAGCAGCGTAGGGTCAGGGGAAATCGAGCAGTACTTC. Translation gives CASSVGSGEIEQYF.